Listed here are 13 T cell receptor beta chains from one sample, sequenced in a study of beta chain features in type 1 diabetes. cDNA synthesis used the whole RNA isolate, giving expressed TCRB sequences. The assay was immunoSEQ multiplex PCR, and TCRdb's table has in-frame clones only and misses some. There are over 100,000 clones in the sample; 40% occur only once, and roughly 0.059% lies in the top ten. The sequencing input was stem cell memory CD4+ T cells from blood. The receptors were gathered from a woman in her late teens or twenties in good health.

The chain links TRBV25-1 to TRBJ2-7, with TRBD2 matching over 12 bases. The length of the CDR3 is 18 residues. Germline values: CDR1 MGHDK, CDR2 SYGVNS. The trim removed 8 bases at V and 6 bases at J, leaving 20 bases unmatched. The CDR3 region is CASGQGGLAGWWGSEQYF. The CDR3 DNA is TGTGCCAGCGGTCAAGGGGGACTAGCGGGTTGGTGGGGCTCCGAGCAGTACTTC.

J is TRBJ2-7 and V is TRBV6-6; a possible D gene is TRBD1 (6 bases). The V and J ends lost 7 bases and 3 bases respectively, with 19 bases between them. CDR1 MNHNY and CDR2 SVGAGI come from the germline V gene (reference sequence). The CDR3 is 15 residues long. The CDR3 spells CASKFVGTGYYEQYF. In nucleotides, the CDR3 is TGTGCCAGCAAGTTCGTAGGAACAGGGTACTACGAGCAGTACTTC.

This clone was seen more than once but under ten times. This chain's CDR3 is CASSPLFFGTDTQYF. The DNA for the CDR3 is TGTGCCAGCTCACCTCTGTTTTTCGGCACAGATACGCAGTATTTT. The chain recombines TRBV18 with TRBJ2-3; no definite D call. Germline V gene data show CDR1 as KGHSH and CDR2 as LQKENI. Trimming removed 3 bases from V and 1 base from J, with 11 bases in between. The CDR3 consists of 15 residues.

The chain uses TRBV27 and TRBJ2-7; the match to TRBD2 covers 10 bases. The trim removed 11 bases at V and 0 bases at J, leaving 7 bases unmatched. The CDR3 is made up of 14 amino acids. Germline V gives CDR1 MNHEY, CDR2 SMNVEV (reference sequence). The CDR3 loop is CAGRLAGFSYEQYF. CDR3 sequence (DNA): TGTGCCGGGCGACTAGCGGGCTTCTCCTACGAGCAGTACTTC.

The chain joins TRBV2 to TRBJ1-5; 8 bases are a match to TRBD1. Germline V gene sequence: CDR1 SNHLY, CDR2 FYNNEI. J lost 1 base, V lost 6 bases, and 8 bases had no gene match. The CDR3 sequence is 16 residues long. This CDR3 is CASSNQGASSNQPQHF. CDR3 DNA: TGTGCCAGCAGCAACCAGGGGGCGAGCAGCAATCAGCCCCAGCATTTT.

CDR3 DNA sequence: TGTGCCAGCAGCTTAGAGGGCGGGTTGAACACCGGGGAGCTGTTTTTT. Amino acids: CASSLEGGLNTGELFF. This sequence joins TRBV7-2 and TRBJ2-2, with D perhaps matching TRBD2 (5 bases). Germline V gene lookup returns CDR1 SGHTA and CDR2 FQGNSA. CDR3 length: 16 residues. Trimming cost V 1 base and J 1 base, with 10 bases left between them.

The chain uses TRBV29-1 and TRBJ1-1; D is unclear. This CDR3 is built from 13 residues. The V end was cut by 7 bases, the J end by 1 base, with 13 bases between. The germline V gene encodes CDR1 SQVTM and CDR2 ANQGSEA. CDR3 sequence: CSAALRQNTEAFF. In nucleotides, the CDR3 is TGCAGCGCTGCCCTCCGACAGAACACTGAAGCTTTCTTT.

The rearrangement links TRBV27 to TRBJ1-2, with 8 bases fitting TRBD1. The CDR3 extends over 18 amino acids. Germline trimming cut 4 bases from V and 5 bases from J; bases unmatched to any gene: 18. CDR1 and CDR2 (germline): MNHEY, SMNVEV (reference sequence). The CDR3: CASSSYLRDRSSQYGYTF. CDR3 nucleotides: TGTGCCAGCAGTTCCTACCTTCGGGACAGGTCGTCACAGTATGGCTACACCTTC.

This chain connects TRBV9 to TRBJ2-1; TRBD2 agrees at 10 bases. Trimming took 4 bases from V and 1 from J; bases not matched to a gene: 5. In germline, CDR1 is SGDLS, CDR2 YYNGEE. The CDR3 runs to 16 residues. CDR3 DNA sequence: TGTGCCAGCAGCATAGGGACTAGCGCTTCCTACAATGAGCAGTTCTTC. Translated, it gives CASSIGTSASYNEQFF.

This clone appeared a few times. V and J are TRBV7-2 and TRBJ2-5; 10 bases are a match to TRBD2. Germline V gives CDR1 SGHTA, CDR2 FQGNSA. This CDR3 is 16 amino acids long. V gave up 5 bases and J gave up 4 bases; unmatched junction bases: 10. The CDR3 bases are TGTGCCAGCAGCCCCGGGATAGCGGGAGGTCGAGAGACCCAGTACTTC. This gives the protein CASSPGIAGGRETQYF.

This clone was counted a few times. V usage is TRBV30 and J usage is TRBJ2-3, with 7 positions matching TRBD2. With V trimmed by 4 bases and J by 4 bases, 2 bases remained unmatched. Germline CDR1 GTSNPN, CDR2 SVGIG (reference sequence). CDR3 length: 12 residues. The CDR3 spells CAWTSGSDTQYF. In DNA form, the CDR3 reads TGTGCCTGGACTAGCGGATCAGATACGCAGTATTTT.

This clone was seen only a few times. CDR3 loop: CASSLAVDTQYF. CDR3 sequence (DNA): TGTGCCAGCAGCTTAGCAGTAGATACGCAGTATTTT. The chain has TRBV11-2 and TRBJ2-3; D ambiguous. Germline V gives CDR1 SGHAT, CDR2 FQNNGV. The V gene lost 1 base and the J gene lost 5 bases, with 4 bases spanning the gap. This CDR3 region has 12 residues.

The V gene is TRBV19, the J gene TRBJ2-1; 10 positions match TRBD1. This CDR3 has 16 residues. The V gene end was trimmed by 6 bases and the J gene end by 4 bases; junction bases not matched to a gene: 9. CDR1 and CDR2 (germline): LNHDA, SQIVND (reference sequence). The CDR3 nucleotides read TGTGCCAGTAGATCCCCCGGGACAGGGGCGTACAATGAGCAGTTCTTC. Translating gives CASRSPGTGAYNEQFF.